This T cell receptor beta chain was retrieved from a study of shared clonotypes between healthy human individuals. Study information: Contributing individuals were a couple of females and a few males aged 18 to 49.

Only Caucasian adults living in Nashville, Tennessee made up the donor group. The split of CD4+ cells yielded CD45RA+ naive and CD45RA-negative memory subsets. Some clones are missing from TCRdb's copy, which holds only in-frame ones; the method was immunoSEQ multiplex PCR. Of about 960,000 clones listed, approximately 80% are singletons. The sequence was collected from a man aged 18 to 35 in good health. Sequencing was done on a sample of memory CD4+ T cells sorted from blood. The subset was: CD45RA-negative fraction.

In nucleotides, the CDR3 is TGCGCCAGCAGCTTAACGGGTCCCTACAATGAGCAGTTCTTC. The encoded protein is CASSLTGPYNEQFF. The V gene is TRBV5-1, the J gene TRBJ2-1; D ambiguous. This CDR3 region has 14 residues. The V and J ends lost 2 bases and 2 bases respectively, with 8 bases between them. CDR1 and CDR2 (germline): SGHRS, YFSETQ.